The 9 T cell receptor beta chains in this list originate from one sample, sequenced in a study of blood T cell repertoires in COVID-19. Clones were read by immunoSEQ multiplex PCR, and TCRdb kept only the in-frame ones, dropping some. Found here are around 160,000 clones, around 89% of them singletons; the top ten hold approximately 1.3%. Sequenced sample: PBMCs or T cells enriched from blood (not recorded which). All receptors come from a woman in her thirties with acute COVID-19.

This chain joins TRBV14 and TRBJ2-1; TRBD1 might be the D (5 bases). Trimming left V 1 base short and J 12 bases short, with 10 bases between. The CDR3 sequence is 12 residues long. CDR1 and CDR2 (germline): SGHDN, FVKESK. The chain's CDR3 is CASSQGGVGQFF. CDR3 in DNA: TGTGCCAGCAGCCAAGGGGGCGTAGGGCAGTTCTTC.

The J gene is TRBJ1-2, the V gene TRBV7-9, with a weak D call TRBD1 (5 bases). Looked up from germline, CDR1 is SEHNR and CDR2 is FQNEAQ (reference sequence). The CDR3 totals 13 residues. The V and J ends lost 8 bases and 5 bases respectively, with 15 bases between them. The CDR3 sequence: CASSVGPGYGYTF. CDR3 nucleotide sequence: TGTGCCAGCTCCGTAGGGCCAGGGTATGGCTACACCTTC.

The rearrangement uses TRBV12-5 and TRBJ1-2; TRBD1 matches 8 bases. V was clipped by 3 bases and J by 8 bases; unmatched bases: 8. The CDR3 is made up of 14 amino acids. Germline lookup yields CDR1 LGHNT and CDR2 FRNRAP. The CDR3 DNA follows: TGTGCTAGTGGTTTTCAGGGGGCGCGGGCCGGCTACACCTTC. It translates to CASGFQGARAGYTF.

The chain is built from TRBV19 and TRBJ2-2; maybe TRBD1 (6 bases). Germline values: CDR1 LNHDA, CDR2 SQIVND (reference sequence). The CDR3 totals 15 residues. Trimming pared 4 bases from V and 5 bases from J, leaving 14 bases between. The CDR3 is CASSKASGVTGELFF. The CDR3 bases are TGTGCCAGTAGTAAGGCGTCAGGGGTGACCGGGGAGCTGTTTTTT.

V usage is TRBV5-6 and J usage is TRBJ1-6; no clear D. The CDR3 contains 16 residues. V gave up 4 bases and J gave up 3 bases, with 14 bases separating them. Germline loops: CDR1 SGHDT, CDR2 YYEEEE. Written as DNA, the CDR3 is TGTGCCAGCAGCGGAACGGGGTTTGGCTATAATTCACCCCTCCACTTT. Its translation: CASSGTGFGYNSPLHF.

The CDR3 region is CASSQGLAGVGDEQFF. The CDR3 DNA reads as TGTGCCAGCAGCCAAGGACTAGCGGGAGTGGGCGATGAGCAGTTCTTC. V is TRBV3-1 (or the pseudogene TRBV3-2) and J is TRBJ2-1; 12 nucleotides agree with TRBD2. V was clipped by 1 base and J by 8 bases; unmatched bases: 6. Germline V gene data show CDR1 as LGHDT and CDR2 as YNNKEL (reference sequence). This CDR3 is 16 amino acids long.

The CDR3 DNA sequence: TGTGCCAGCTCACCAGGAGGACTAGCGGGAGGGCACGAGCAGTACTTC. It specifies CASSPGGLAGGHEQYF. This chain joins TRBV18 and TRBJ2-7, with 15 bases lining up with TRBD2. The V gene end was trimmed by 2 bases and the J gene end by 5 bases; junction bases not matched to a gene: 4. The length of the CDR3 is 16 residues. Germline CDR1 KGHSH, CDR2 LQKENI.

The V call is TRBV28, the J call TRBJ1-1; 7 bases map to TRBD1. The trim removed 6 bases at V and 5 bases at J, leaving 9 bases unmatched. Germline CDR1 MDHEN, CDR2 SYDVKM. The CDR3 has 14 amino acids. The CDR3 here is CASSSRGFPTEAFF. In DNA, the CDR3 is TGTGCCAGCAGCTCCAGGGGGTTCCCGACTGAAGCTTTCTTT.

The J gene is TRBJ1-5, the V gene TRBV29-1, with D uncertain. V lost 8 bases and J lost 0, with 23 bases in between. This CDR3 has 17 amino acids. Per germline, CDR1 SQVTM and CDR2 ANQGSEA. CDR3 loop: CSPGSRERGDSNQPQHF. The CDR3 nucleotides are TGCAGCCCCGGGTCAAGAGAGAGAGGAGATAGCAATCAGCCCCAGCATTTT.